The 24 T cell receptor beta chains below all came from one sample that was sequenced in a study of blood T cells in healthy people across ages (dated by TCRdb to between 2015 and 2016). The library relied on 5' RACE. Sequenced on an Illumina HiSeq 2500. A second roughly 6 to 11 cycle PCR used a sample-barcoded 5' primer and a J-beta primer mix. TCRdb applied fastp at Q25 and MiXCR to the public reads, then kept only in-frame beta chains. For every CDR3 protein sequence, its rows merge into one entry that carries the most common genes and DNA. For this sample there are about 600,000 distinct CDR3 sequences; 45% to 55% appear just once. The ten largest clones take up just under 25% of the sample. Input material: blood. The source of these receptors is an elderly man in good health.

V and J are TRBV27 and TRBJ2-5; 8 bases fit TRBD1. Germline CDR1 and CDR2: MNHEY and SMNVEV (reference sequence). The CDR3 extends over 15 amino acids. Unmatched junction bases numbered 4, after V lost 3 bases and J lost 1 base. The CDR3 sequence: CASSFGTGIQETQYF. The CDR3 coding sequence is TGTGCCAGCAGTTTCGGGACAGGAATCCAAGAGACCCAGTACTTC.

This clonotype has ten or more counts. In DNA, the CDR3 is TGTGCCAGCAGTGGGGGAGCCCCTCATAATTCACCCCTCCACTTT. It translates to CASSGGAPHNSPLHF. The chain carries TRBV6-6 and TRBJ1-6; possible D gene TRBD1, 5 bases. Germline loops: CDR1 MNHNY, CDR2 SVGAGI (reference sequence). V was shortened by 5 bases and J by 5 bases, with 13 bases between the two germline ends. This CDR3 contains 15 residues.

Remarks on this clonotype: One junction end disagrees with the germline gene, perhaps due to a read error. The CDR3 is CAGSPEGDEQFF. CDR3 DNA: TGTGCCGGCAGCCCGGAAGGCGATGAGCAGTTCTTC. V usage is TRBV4-2 and J usage is TRBJ2-1; D call uncertain. The CDR3 totals 12 residues. The germline CDR1 and CDR2 sequences are LGHNA and YNFKEQ.

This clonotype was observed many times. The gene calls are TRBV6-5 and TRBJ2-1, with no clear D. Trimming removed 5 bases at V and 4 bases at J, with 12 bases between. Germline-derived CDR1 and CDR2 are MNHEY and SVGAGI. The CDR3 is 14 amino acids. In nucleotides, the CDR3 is TGTGCCAGCAGTCTCAGGACCAAATACAATGAGCAGTTCTTC. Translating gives CASSLRTKYNEQFF.

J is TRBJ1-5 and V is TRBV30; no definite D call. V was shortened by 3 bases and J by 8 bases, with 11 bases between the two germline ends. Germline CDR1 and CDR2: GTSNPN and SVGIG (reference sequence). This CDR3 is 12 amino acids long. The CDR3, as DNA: TGTGCCTGGAGGATGGGGTTGGAGCCCCAGCATTTT. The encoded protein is CAWRMGLEPQHF.

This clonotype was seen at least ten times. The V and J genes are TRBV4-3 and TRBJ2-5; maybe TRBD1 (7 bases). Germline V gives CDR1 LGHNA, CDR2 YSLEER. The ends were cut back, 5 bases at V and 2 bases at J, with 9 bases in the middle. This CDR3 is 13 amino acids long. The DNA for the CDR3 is TGCGCCAGCAGCGCGGGACAGCAAGAGACCCAGTACTTC. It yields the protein CASSAGQQETQYF.

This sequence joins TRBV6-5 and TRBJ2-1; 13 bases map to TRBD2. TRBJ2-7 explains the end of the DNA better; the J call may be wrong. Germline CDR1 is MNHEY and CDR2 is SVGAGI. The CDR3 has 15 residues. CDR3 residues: CASRLAGGPYNEQYF. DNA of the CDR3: TGTGCCAGTAGACTAGCGGGAGGCCCCTACAATGAGCAGTACTTC.

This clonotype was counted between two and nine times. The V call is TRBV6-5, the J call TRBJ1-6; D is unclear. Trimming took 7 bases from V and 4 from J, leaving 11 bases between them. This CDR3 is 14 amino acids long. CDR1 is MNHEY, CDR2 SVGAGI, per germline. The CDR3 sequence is CASTRTRYNSPLHF. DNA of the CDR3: TGTGCCAGCACCAGGACGCGGTATAATTCACCCCTCCACTTT.

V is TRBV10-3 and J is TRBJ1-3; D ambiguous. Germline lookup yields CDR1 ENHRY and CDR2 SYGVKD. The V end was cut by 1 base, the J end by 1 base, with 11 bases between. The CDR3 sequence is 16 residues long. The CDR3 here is CAISEFDIISGNTIYF. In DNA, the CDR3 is TGTGCCATCAGTGAGTTCGACATAATTTCTGGAAACACCATATATTTT.

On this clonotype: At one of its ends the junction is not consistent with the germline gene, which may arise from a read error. The CDR3 bases are TGTGCCGCCAGTAGTGGCCTATTTAACTATGGCTACACCTTC. This encodes CAASSGLFNYGYTF. The rearrangement uses TRBV24-1 and TRBJ1-2; D gene unclear. The germline gives CDR1 KGHDR, CDR2 SFDVKD. The CDR3 spans 14 residues.

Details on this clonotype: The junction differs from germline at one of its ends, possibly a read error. The CDR3 DNA sequence: TGTGCTAGCAGCTTAGTAACGCGTATTGTCTACGAGCAGTACTTC. Its protein is CASSLVTRIVYEQYF. The chain is built from TRBV7-7 and TRBJ2-7; D call uncertain. Germline V gene data show CDR1 as SSHAT and CDR2 as FNYEAQ (reference sequence). The CDR3 consists of 15 residues.

The DNA for the CDR3 is TGCGCCAGCAGCTTGGATGGACAGACTCTCTATGGCTACACCTTC. Translation: CASSLDGQTLYGYTF. V is TRBV5-1 and J is TRBJ1-2, with D perhaps matching TRBD1 (6 bases). This CDR3 spans 15 amino acids. Germline V gene sequence: CDR1 SGHRS, CDR2 YFSETQ. Trimming removed 0 bases at V and 4 bases at J, with 13 bases between.

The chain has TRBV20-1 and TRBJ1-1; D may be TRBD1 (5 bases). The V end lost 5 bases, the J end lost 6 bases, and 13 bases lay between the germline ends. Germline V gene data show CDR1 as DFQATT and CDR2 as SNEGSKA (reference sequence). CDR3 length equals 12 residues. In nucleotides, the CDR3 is TGCAGTGCTGGGGGGACGGGCGCTGAAGCTTTCTTT. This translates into CSAGGTGAEAFF.

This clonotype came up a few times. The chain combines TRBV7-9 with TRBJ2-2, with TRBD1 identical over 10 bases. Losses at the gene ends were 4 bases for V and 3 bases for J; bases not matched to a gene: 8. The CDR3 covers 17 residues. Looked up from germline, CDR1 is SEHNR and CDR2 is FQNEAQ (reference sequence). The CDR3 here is CASSSRQGARDTGELFF. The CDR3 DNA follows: TGTGCCAGCAGCTCTAGACAGGGGGCGAGGGACACCGGGGAGCTGTTTTTT.

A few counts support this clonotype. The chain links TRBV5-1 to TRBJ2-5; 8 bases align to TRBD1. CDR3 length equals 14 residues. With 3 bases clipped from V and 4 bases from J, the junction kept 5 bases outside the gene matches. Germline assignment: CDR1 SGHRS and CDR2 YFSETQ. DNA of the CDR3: TGCGCCAGCAGCTCCGACAGGGGTAGAGAGACCCAGTACTTC. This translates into CASSSDRGRETQYF.

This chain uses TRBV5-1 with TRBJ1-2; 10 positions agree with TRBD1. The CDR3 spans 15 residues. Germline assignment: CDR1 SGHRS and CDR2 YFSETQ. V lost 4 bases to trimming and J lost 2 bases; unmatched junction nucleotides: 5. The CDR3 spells CASSLGQGKNYGYTF. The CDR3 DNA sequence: TGCGCCAGCAGCCTGGGACAGGGGAAGAACTATGGCTACACCTTC.

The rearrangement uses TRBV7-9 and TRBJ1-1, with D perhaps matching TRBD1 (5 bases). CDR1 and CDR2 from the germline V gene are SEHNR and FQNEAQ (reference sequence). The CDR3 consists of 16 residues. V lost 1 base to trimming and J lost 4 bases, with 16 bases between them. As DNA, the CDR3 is TGTGCCAGCAGCTTAGGACAGCCTATAAGGGGCACTGAAGCTTTCTTT. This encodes CASSLGQPIRGTEAFF.

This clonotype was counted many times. CDR3 DNA sequence: TGTGCCAGCGCACCCCGGGAAAGACGGGGCGAGCAGTACTTC. As protein: CASAPRERRGEQYF. V is TRBV7-9 and J is TRBJ2-7; a possible D gene is TRBD2 (5 bases). CDR3 length: 14 amino acids. Germline lookup yields CDR1 SEHNR and CDR2 FQNEAQ (reference sequence). Trimming removed 8 bases at V and 6 bases at J, with 20 bases between.

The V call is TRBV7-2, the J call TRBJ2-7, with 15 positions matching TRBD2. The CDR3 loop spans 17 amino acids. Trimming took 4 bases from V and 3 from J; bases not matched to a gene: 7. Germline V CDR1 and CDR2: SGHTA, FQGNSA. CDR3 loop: CASSSGLAGGGRYEQYF. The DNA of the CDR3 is TGTGCCAGCAGCTCTGGACTAGCGGGAGGGGGTCGCTACGAGCAGTACTTC.

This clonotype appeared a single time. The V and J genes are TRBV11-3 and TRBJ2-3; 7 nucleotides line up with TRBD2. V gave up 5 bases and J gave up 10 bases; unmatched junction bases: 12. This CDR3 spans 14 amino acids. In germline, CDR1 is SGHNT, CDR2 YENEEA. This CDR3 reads CASSQAGSGRAQYF. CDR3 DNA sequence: TGTGCCAGCAGCCAAGCGGGTAGCGGGCGGGCGCAGTATTTT.

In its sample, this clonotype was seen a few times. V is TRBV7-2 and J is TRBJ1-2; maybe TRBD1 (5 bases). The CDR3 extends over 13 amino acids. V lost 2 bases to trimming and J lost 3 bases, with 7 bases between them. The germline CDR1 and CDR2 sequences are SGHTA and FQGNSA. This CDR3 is CASSLLGDYGYTF. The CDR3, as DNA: TGTGCCAGCAGCTTATTGGGGGACTATGGCTACACCTTC.

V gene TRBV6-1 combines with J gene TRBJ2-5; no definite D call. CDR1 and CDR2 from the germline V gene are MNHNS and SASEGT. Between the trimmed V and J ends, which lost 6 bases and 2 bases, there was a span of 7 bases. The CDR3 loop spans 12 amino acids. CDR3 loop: CASRWGQETQYF. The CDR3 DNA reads TGTGCCAGCAGATGGGGACAAGAGACCCAGTACTTC.

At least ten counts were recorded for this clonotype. Here the CDR3 DNA reads TGCGCCAGCAGCTTGGACGTGGGCAGCACAGATACGCAGTATTTT. It translates to CASSLDVGSTDTQYF. J is TRBJ2-3 and V is TRBV5-1, with D hard to call. Trimming stripped 0 bases from V and 0 bases from J, with 8 bases between. In germline, CDR1 is SGHRS, CDR2 YFSETQ. This CDR3 has 15 amino acids.

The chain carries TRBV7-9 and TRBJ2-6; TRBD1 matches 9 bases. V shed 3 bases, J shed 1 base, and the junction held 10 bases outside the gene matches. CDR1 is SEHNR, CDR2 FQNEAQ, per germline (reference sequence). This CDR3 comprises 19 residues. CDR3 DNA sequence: TGTGCCAGCAGCTTGGGAACAGGGGGCGTCGGGTCTGGGGCCAACGTCCTGACTTTC. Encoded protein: CASSLGTGGVGSGANVLTF. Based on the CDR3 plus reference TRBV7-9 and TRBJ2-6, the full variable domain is DTGVSQNPRHKITKRGQNVTFRCDPISEHNRLYWYRQTLGQGPEFLTYFQNEAQLEKSRLLSDRFSAERPKGSFSTLEIQRTEQGDSAMYLCASSLGTGGVGSGANVLTFGAGSRLTVL.